The present TCR beta chain was sequenced within a study of CD8 T cells in Susac syndrome. Trimming took 0 bases from V and 6 from J; bases not matched to a gene: 9. The CDR3 runs to 16 residues. Germline assignment: CDR1 LGHNA and CDR2 YSLEER. TCR beta sequences were obtained from blood CD8+ and CD4+ T cells. Multiple sclerosis controls were treatment-naive patients with stable or active relapsing-remitting disease. Through negative isolation, CD4+ and CD8+ T cells were obtained, while TEMRA cells were enriched using FACS. Reverse transcription of about 0.45 to 1 ug RNA was performed with random hexamers. The amplification used immunoSEQ multiplex PCR on TCR beta CDR3; it spanned 54 Vbeta and 13 Jbeta. In TCRdb, the immunoSEQ multiplex PCR reads were re-called with MiXCR into one record per CDR3 protein. This repertoire shows fewer than 350,000 distinct CDR3 sequences, about 89% found once; its top ten account for less than 0.2%.

The specimen sequenced was CD8+ T cells from PBMCs. The V call is TRBV4-3, the J call TRBJ2-7; 9 bases map to TRBD2. The origin of this receptor is a human donor with multiple sclerosis. This chain's CDR3 is CASSQDSRGGLLEQYF. The CDR3 nucleotides read TGCGCCAGCAGCCAAGATTCGCGGGGGGGACTCCTCGAGCAGTACTTC.